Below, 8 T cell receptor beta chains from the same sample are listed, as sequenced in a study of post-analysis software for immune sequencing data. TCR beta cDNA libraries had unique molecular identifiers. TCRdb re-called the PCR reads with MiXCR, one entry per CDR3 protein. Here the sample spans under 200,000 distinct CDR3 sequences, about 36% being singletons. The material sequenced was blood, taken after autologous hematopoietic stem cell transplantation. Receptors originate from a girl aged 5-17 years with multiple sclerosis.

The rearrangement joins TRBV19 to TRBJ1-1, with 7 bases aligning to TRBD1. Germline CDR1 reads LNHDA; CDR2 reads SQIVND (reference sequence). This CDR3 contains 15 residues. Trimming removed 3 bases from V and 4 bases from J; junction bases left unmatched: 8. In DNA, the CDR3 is TGTGCCAGTAGTATCTCGGCAGGGGGTGGCACTGAAGCTTTCTTT. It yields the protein CASSISAGGGTEAFF.

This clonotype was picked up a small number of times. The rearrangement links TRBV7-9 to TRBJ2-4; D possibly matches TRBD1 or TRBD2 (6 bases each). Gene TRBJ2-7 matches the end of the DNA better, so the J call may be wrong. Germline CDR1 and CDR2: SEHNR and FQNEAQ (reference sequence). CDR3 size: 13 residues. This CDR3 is CASKKGGLDEQYF. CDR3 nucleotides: TGTGCCAGCAAAAAGGGGGGACTTGACGAGCAGTACTTC.

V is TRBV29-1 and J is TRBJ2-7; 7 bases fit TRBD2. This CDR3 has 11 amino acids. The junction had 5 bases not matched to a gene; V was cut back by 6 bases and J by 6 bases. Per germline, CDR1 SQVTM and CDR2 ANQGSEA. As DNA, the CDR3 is TGCAGCGTCGTCGGGGAGGGCGAGCAGTACTTC. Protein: CSVVGEGEQYF.

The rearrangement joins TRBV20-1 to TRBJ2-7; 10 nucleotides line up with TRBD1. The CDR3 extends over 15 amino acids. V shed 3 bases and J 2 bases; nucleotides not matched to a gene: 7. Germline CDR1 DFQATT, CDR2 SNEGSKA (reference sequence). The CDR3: CSARARDRGPYEQYF. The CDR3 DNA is TGCAGTGCTAGGGCCCGGGACAGGGGCCCCTACGAGCAGTACTTC.

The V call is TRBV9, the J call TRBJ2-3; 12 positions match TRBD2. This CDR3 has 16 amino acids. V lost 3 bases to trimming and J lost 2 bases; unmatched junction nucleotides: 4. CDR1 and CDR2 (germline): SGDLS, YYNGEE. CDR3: CASSGTSGRITDTQYF. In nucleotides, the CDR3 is TGTGCCAGCAGCGGCACTAGCGGGAGGATCACAGATACGCAGTATTTT.

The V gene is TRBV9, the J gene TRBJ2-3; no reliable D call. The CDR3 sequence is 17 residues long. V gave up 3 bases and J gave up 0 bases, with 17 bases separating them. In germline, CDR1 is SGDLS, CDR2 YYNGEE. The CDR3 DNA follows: TGTGCCAGCAGCGACCCTCTAGTGTCGGATAGCACAGATACGCAGTATTTT. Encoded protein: CASSDPLVSDSTDTQYF.

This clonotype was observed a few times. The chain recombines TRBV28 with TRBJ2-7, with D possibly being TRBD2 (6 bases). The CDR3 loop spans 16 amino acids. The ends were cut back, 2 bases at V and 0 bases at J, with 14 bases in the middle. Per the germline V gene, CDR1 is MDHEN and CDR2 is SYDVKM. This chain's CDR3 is CASSLTSGEPSYEQYF. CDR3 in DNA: TGTGCCAGCAGTTTAACGTCGGGGGAACCCTCCTACGAGCAGTACTTC.

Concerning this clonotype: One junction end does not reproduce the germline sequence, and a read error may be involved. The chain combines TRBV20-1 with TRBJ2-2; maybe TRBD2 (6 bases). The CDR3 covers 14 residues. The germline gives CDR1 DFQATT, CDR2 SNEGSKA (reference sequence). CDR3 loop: CRSSRELDTRELFF. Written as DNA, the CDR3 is TGCAGGAGTAGTCGGGAGTTGGACACCAGGGAGCTGTTTTTT.